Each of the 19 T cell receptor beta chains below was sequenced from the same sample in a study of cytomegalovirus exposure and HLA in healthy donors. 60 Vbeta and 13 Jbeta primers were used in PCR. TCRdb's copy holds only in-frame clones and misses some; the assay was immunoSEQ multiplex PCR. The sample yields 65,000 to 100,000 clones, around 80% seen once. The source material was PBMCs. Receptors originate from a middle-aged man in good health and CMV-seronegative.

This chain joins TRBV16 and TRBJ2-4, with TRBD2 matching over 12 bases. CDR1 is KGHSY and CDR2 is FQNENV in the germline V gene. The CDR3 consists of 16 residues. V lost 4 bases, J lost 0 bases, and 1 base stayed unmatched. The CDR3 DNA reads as TGTGCCAGCAGCCGGGGACTAGCGGGAGCCAAAAACATTCAGTACTTC. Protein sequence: CASSRGLAGAKNIQYF. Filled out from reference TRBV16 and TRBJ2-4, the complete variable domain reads GEEVAQTPKHLVRGEGQKAKLYCAPIKGHSYVFWYQQVLKNEFKFLISFQNENVFDETGMPKERFSAKCLPNSPCSLEIQATKLEDSAVYFCASSRGLAGAKNIQYFGAGTRLSVL.

The CDR3 spells CASSEALGQHYGYTF. In nucleotides, the CDR3 is TGTGCCAGCAGTGAAGCCCTGGGACAACACTATGGCTACACCTTC. This sequence joins TRBV6-1 and TRBJ1-2, with a tentative D call TRBD1 (6 bases). Per germline, CDR1 MNHNS and CDR2 SASEGT. The CDR3 runs 15 residues. Deletions cut 0 bases from V and 3 bases from J, with 11 bases between.

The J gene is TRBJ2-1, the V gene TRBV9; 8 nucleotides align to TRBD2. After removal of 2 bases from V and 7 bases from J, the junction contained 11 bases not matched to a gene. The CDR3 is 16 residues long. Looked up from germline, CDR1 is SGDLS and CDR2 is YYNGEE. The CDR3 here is CASSVGGAEGLNEQFF. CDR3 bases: TGTGCCAGCAGCGTCGGGGGGGCAGAGGGGTTGAATGAGCAGTTCTTC.

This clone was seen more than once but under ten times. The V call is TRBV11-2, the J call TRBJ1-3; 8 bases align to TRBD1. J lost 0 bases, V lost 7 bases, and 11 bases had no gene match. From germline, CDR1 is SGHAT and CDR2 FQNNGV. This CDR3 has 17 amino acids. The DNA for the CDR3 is TGTGCCAGCACCACAATCAGGGGGCCCTTCTCTGGAAACACCATATATTTT. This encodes CASTTIRGPFSGNTIYF.

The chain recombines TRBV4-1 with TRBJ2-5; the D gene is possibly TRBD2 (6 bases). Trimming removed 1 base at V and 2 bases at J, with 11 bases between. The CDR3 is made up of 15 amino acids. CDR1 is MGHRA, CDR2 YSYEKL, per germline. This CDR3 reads CASSQGKGRQETQYF. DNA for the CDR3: TGCGCCAGCAGCCAAGGAAAAGGGAGGCAAGAGACCCAGTACTTC.

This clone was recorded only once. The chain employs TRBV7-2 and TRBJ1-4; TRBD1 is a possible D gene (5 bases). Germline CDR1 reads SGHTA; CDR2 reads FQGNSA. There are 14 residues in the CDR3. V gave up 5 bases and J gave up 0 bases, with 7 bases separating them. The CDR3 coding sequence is TGTGCCAGCAGCCAGACAGCAACTAATGAAAAACTGTTTTTT. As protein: CASSQTATNEKLFF.

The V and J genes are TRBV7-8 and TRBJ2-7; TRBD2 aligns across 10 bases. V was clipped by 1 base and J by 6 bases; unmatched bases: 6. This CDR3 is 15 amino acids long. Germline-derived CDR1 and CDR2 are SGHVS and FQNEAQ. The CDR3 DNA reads TGTGCCAGCAGCTTAGTTCTAGCGGGAGCTTCCGAGCAGTACTTC. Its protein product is CASSLVLAGASEQYF.

CDR3 region: CASSSLAGVNYEQYF. CDR3 nucleotide sequence: TGCGCCAGCAGCTCCTTGGCGGGAGTGAATTACGAGCAGTACTTC. The V and J genes are TRBV5-1 and TRBJ2-7, with 7 bases that match TRBD2. The CDR3 contains 15 residues. Germline-derived CDR1 and CDR2 are SGHRS and YFSETQ. With 3 bases clipped from V and 4 bases from J, the junction kept 10 bases outside the gene matches.

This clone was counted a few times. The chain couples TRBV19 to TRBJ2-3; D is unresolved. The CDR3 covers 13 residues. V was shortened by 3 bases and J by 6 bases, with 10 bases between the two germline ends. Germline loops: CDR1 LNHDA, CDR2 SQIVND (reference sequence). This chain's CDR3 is CASSISIPDTQYF. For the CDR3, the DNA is TGTGCCAGTAGTATTAGCATCCCGGATACGCAGTATTTT.

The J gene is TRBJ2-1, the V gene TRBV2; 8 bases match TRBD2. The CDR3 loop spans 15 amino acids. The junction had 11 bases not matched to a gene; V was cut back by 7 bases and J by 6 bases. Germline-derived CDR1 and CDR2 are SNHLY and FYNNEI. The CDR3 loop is CASIVGRAKGNEQFF. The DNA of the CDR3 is TGTGCCAGCATAGTCGGGAGGGCTAAGGGCAATGAGCAGTTCTTC.

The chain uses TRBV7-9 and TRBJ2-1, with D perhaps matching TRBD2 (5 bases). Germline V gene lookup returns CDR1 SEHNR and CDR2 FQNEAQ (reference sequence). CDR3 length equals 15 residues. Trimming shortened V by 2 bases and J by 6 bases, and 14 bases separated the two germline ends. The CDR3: CASSLSDSRANEQFF. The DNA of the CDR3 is TGTGCCAGCAGCTTATCGGACTCCCGGGCCAATGAGCAGTTCTTC.

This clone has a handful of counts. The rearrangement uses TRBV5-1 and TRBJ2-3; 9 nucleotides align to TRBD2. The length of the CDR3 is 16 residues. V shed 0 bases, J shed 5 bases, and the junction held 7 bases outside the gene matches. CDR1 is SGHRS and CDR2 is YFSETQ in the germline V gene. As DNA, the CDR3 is TGCGCCAGCAGCTTGGTGGCTAGCGGGGTGGTAGATACGCAGTATTTT. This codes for CASSLVASGVVDTQYF. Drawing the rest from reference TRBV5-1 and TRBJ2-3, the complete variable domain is KAGVTQTPRYLIKTRGQQVTLSCSPISGHRSVSWYQQTPGQGLQFLFEYFSETQRNKGNFPGRFSGRQFSNSRSEMNVSTLELGDSALYLCASSLVASGVVDTQYFGPGTRLTVL.

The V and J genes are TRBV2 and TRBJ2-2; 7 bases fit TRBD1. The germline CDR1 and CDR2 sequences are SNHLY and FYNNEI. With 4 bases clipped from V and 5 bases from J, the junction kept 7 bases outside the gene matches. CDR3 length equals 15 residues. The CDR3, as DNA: TGTGCCAGCAGTGGTGAAGGGGGCTGGACCGGGGAGCTGTTTTTT. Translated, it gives CASSGEGGWTGELFF.

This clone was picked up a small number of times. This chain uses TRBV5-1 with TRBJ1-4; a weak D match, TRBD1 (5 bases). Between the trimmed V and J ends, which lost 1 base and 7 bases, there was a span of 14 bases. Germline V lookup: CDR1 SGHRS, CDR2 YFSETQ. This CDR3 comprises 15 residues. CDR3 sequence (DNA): TGCGCCAGCAGCTTGTTGGCGGGGGGAGGTGAAAAACTGTTTTTT. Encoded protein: CASSLLAGGGEKLFF.

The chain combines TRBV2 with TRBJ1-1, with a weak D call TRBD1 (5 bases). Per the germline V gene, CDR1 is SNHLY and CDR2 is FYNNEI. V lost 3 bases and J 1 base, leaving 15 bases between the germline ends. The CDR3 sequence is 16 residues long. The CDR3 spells CASSDWGVRGNTEAFF. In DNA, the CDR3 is TGTGCCAGCAGTGATTGGGGGGTGAGGGGGAACACTGAAGCTTTCTTT.

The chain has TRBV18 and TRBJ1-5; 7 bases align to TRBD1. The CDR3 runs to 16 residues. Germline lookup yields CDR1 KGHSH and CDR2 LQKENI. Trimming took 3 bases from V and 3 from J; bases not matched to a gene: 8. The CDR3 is CASSPTGTGDNQPQHF. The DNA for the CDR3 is TGTGCCAGCTCACCTACCGGCACAGGGGACAATCAGCCCCAGCATTTT.

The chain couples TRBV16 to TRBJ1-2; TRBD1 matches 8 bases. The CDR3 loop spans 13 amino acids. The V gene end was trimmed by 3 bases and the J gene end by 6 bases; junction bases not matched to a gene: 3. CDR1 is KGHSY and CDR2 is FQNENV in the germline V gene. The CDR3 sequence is CASSHQTGDGYTF. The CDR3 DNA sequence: TGTGCCAGCAGCCATCAGACAGGGGATGGCTACACCTTC.

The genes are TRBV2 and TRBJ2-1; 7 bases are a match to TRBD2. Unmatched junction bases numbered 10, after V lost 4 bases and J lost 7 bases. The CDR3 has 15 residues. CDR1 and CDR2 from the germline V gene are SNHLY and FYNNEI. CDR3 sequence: CASSARWEGGNEQFF. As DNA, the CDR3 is TGTGCCAGCAGTGCAAGGTGGGAGGGTGGAAATGAGCAGTTCTTC.

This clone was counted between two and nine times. CDR3 region: CASSRSGTLLDEQYF. The CDR3 DNA reads as TGTGCCAGCAGCCGTAGCGGGACGTTGTTGGACGAGCAGTACTTC. This rearrangement joins TRBV6-5 to TRBJ2-7; 8 nucleotides align to TRBD2. The length of the CDR3 is 15 residues. The germline CDR1 and CDR2 sequences are MNHEY and SVGAGI. Germline trimming cut 6 bases from V and 5 bases from J; bases unmatched to any gene: 12.